A selection of T cell receptor beta chains follows, all from one sample in a study of cytomegalovirus exposure and HLA in healthy donors. Using immunoSEQ multiplex PCR, the repertoire was profiled, and TCRdb retains in-frame clones only, with some absent. The data hold 100,000 to 150,000 clones, with about 79% observed a single time. Material for sequencing was PBMCs. The source is a woman between 50 and 59 years old in good health and CMV-seronegative. Each CDR3 is given with its conserved first and last residue. The D gene is left open where the match is weak.

d_call,v_call,cdr3_aa
TRBD2,TRBV5-1,CASSDTSVPYNEQFF
NA,TRBV11-2,CASSAQGFEETQYF
TRBD1,TRBV2,CASNQDRVNQPQHF
TRBD2,TRBV5-8,CASTRTSGNYEQYF
NA,TRBV7-2,CASKGLRNTDTQYF
TRBD1,TRBV30,CAWRVRGLSYEQYF
TRBD2,TRBV4-1,CASSQDREGQETQYF
TRBD1,TRBV18,CASSGSGTGSGAFF
TRBD1,TRBV6-1,CASSEGDRRDYGYTF
NA,TRBV27,CASSLVRGNTEAFF
NA,TRBV6-1,CASSEVTGEIETQYF
NA,TRBV9,CASSVGSVLTEAFF
TRBD2,TRBV15,CATSTGLLNTDTQYF
NA,TRBV10-3,CASQRDRTSNEQYF
TRBD1,TRBV4-2,CASSQERTGVGYTF
NA,TRBV28,CASRADRSSYNEQFF
TRBD2,TRBV23-1,CASSQAGGPHNEQFF
NA,TRBV28,CASKQWAYEQYF
TRBD2,TRBV5-6,CASSRAPSGSGDTQYF
TRBD1,TRBV29-1,CSVHRGSDTEAFF
NA,TRBV29-1,CSVEFQRTNTEAFF
TRBD1,TRBV28,CASSTTGEKYNEQFF
TRBD1,TRBV5-8,CASSLTGGSGYTF
TRBD1,TRBV6-1,CASSARLTGSTSEQYF
TRBD2,TRBV12-5,CASGTGTTSTDTQYF
NA,TRBV11-2,CASSSIIRGARKETQYF
NA,TRBV7-9,CSSSLDAGNQPQHF